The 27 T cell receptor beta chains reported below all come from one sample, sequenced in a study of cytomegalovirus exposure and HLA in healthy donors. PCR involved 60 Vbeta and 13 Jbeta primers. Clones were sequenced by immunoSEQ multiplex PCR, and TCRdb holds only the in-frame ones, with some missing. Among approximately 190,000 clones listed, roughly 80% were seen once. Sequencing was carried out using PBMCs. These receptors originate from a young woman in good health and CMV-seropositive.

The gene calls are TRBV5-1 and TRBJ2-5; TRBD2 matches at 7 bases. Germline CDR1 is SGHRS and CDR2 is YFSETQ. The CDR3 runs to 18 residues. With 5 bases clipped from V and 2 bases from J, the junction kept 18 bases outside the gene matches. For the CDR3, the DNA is TGCGCCAGCAGGCGCTCCGGGACTACTTCGGTGGCTCAAGAGACCCAGTACTTC. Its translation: CASRRSGTTSVAQETQYF.

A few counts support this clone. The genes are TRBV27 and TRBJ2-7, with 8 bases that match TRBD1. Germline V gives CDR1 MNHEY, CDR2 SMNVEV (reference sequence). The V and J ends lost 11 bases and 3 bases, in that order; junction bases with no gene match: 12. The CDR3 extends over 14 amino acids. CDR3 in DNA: TGTGCCCCAGGGGGCAAAGCGGCCGACTACGAGCAGTACTTC. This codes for CAPGGKAADYEQYF.

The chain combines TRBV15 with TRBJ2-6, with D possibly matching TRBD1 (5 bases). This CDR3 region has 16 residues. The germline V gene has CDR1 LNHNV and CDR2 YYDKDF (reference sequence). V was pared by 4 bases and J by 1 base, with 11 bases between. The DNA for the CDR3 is TGTGCCACCAGCACAAAAACAGGTTCTGGGGCCAACGTCCTGACTTTC. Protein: CATSTKTGSGANVLTF.

The CDR3 nucleotides read TGTGCCAGCACTTTTGACAGGGCGGCTACCCAACAGTTCTTC. Translation gives CASTFDRAATQQFF. The chain has TRBV6-1 and TRBJ2-1; 7 nucleotides match TRBD1. There are 14 residues in the CDR3. Germline V gives CDR1 MNHNS, CDR2 SASEGT. Unmatched junction bases numbered 16, after V lost 7 bases and J lost 13 bases.

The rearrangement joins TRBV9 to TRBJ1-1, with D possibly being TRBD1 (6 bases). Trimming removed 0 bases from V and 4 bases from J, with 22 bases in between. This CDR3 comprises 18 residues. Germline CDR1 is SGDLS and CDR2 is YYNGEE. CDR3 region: CASSVAAGGGGSGTEAFF. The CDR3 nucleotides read TGTGCCAGCAGCGTAGCCGCGGGAGGGGGGGGCTCAGGCACTGAAGCTTTCTTT.

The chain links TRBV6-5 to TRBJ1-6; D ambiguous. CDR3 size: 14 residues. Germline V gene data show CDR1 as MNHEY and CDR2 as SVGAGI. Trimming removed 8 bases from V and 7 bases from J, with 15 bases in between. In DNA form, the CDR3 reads TGTGCCAGCCGATTTGGCAGGAACAATTCACCCCTCCACTTT. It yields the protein CASRFGRNNSPLHF.

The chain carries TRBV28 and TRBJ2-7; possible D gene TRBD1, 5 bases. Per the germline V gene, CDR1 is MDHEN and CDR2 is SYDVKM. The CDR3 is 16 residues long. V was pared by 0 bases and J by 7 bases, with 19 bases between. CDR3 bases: TGTGCCAGCAGTTTATGGGGCAGGGCCCGGTTGGGGGAGCAGTACTTC. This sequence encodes CASSLWGRARLGEQYF. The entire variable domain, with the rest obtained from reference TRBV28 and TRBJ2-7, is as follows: DVKVTQSSRYLVKRTGEKVFLECVQDMDHENMFWYRQDPGLGLRLIYFSYDVKMKEKGDIPEGYSVSREKKERFSLILESASTNQTSMYLCASSLWGRARLGEQYFGPGTRLTVT.

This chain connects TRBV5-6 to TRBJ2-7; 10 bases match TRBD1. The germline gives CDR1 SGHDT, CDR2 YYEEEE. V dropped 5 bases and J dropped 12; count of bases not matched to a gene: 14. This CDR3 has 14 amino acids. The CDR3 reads CASSNGPGTGVAYF. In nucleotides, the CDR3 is TGTGCCAGCAGTAACGGTCCCGGGACAGGGGTCGCGTACTTC. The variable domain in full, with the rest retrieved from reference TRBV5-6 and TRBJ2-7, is DAGVTQSPTHLIKTRGQQVTLRCSPKSGHDTVSWYQQALGQGPQFIFQYYEEEERQRGNFPDRFSGHQFPNYSSELNVNALLLGDSALYLCASSNGPGTGVAYFGPGTRLTVT.

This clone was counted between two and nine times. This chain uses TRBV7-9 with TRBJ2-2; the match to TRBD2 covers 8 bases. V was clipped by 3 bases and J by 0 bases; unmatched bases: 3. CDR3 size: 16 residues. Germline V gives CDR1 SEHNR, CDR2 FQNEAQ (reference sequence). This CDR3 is CASSFGLAANTGELFF. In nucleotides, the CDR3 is TGTGCCAGCAGCTTCGGACTAGCTGCGAACACCGGGGAGCTGTTTTTT.

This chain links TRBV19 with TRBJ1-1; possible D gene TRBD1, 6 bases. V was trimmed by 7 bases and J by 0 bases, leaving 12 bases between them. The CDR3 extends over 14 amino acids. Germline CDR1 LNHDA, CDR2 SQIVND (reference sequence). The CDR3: CASTKTGMNTEAFF. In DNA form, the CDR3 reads TGTGCCAGTACAAAGACAGGAATGAACACTGAAGCTTTCTTT.

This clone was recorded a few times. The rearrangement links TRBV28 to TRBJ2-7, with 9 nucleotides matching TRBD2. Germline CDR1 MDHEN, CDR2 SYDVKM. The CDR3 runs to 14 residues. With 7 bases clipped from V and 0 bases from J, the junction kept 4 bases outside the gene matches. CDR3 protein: CASNLSGSSYEQYF. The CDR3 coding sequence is TGTGCCAGCAACCTTAGCGGGAGCTCCTACGAGCAGTACTTC.

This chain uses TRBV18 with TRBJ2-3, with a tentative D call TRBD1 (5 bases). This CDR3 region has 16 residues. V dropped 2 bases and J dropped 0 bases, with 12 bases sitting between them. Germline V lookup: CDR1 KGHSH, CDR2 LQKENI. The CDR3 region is CASSPEDIPSTDTQYF. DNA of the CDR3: TGTGCCAGCTCACCAGAGGACATTCCTAGCACAGATACGCAGTATTTT.

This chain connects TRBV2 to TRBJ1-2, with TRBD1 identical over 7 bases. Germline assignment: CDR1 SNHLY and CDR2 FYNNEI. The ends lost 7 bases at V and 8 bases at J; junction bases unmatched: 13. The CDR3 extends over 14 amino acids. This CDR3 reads CASNLDRVGQGYTF. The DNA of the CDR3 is TGTGCCAGCAACCTCGACAGGGTAGGGCAGGGCTACACCTTC.

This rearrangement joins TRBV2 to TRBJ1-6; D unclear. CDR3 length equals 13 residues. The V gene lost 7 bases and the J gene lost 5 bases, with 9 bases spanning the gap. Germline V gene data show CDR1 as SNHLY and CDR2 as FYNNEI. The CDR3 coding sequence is TGTGCCAGCAACGGGTTGAATAATTCACCCCTCCACTTT. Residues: CASNGLNNSPLHF.

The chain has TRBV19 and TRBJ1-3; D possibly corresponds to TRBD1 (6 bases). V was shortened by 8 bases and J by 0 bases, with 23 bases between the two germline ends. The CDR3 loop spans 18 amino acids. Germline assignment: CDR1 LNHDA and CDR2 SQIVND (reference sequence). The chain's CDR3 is CASRGVTGHSYSGNTIYF. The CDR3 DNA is TGTGCCAGTCGGGGAGTGACAGGCCACAGCTACTCTGGAAACACCATATATTTT.

The DNA of the CDR3 is TGTGCCAGCAGGGACAGGGGTGATGGCTACACCTTC. Its translation: CASRDRGDGYTF. The chain recombines TRBV28 with TRBJ1-2; the match to TRBD1 covers 9 bases. The length of the CDR3 is 12 residues. The germline CDR1 and CDR2 sequences are MDHEN and SYDVKM. V shed 6 bases and J 6 bases; nucleotides not matched to a gene: 2.

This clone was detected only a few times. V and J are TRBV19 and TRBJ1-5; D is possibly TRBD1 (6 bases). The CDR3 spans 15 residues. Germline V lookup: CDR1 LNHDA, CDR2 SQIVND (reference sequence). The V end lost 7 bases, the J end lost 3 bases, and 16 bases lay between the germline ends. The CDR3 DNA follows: TGTGCCAGTACCTCAACGGACAGTTACAATCAGCCCCAGCATTTT. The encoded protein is CASTSTDSYNQPQHF.

DNA for the CDR3: TGTGCCAGCAGTGATAGAAGAGGCAATCAGCCCCAGCATTTT. This sequence encodes CASSDRRGNQPQHF. The chain links TRBV2 to TRBJ1-5; D not resolved. Between the trimmed V and J ends, which lost 3 bases and 2 bases, there was a span of 8 bases. CDR1 and CDR2 from the germline V gene are SNHLY and FYNNEI. The CDR3 is 14 amino acids. The entire variable domain, with the rest obtained from reference TRBV2 and TRBJ1-5, is as follows: EPEVTQTPSHQVTQMGQEVILRCVPISNHLYFYWYRQILGQKVEFLVSFYNNEISEKSEIFDDQFSVERPDGSNFTLKIRSTKLEDSAMYFCASSDRRGNQPQHFGDGTRLSIL.

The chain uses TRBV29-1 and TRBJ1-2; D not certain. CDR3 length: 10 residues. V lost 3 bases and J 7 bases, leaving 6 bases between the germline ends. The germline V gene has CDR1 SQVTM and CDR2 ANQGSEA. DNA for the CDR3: TGCAGCGTTGATGCCGGTGGCTACACCTTC. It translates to CSVDAGGYTF.

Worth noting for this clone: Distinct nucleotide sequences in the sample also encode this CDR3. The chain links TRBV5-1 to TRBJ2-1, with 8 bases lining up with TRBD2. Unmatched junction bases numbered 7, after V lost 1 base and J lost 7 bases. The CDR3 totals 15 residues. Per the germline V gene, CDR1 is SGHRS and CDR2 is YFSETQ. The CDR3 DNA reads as TGCGCCAGCAGCTTGAGCAGCGGGAGTCATAATGAGCAGTTCTTC. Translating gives CASSLSSGSHNEQFF.

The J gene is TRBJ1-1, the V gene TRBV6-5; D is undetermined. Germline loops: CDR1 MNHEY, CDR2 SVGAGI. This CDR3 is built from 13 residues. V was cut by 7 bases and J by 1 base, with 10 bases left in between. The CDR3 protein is CASTTRGNTEAFF. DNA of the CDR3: TGTGCCAGCACTACCAGAGGGAACACTGAAGCTTTCTTT.

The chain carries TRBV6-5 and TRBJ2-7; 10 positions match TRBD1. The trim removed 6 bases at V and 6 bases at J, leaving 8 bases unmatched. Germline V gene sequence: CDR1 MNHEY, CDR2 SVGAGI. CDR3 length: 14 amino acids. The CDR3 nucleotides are TGTGCCAGCAGCCCACCGGGACAGGGGCCCGAGCAGTACTTC. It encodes CASSPPGQGPEQYF.

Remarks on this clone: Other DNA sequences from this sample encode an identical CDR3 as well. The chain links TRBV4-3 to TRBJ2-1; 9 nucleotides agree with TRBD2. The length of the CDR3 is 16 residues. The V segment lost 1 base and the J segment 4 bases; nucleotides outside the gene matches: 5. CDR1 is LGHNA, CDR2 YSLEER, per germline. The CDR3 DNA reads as TGCGCCAGCAGCCAAGGGTCGGCGGGAGGGTACAATGAGCAGTTCTTC. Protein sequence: CASSQGSAGGYNEQFF.

CDR3 protein: CASSPSVDEQFF. CDR3 coding DNA: TGTGCCAGCAGTCCGTCAGTGGATGAGCAGTTCTTC. The chain recombines TRBV6-6 with TRBJ2-1; D remains ambiguous. Germline V gives CDR1 MNHNY, CDR2 SVGAGI (reference sequence). V was trimmed by 5 bases and J by 8 bases, leaving 10 bases between them. The length of the CDR3 is 12 residues.

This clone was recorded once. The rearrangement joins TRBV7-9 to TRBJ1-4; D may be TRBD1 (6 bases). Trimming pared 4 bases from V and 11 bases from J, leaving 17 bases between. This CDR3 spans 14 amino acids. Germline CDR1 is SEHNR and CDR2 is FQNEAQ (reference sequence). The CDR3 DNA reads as TGTGCCAGCAGCTCCAGGGGTGGCTCGGAGAAACTGTTTTTT. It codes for CASSSRGGSEKLFF.

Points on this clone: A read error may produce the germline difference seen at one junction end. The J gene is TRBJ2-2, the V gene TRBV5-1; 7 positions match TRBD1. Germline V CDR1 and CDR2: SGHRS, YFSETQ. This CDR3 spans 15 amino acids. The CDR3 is CVSSNRGVNTGELFF. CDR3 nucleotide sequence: TGCGTCAGCAGCAACAGGGGTGTGAACACCGGGGAGCTGTTTTTT.

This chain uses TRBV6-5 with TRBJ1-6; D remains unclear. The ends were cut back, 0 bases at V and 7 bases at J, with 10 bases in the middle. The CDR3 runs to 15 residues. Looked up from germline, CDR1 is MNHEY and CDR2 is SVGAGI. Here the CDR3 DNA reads TGTGCCAGCAGTTACTCGTTTACAGAGAATTCACCCCTCCACTTT. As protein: CASSYSFTENSPLHF.